This T cell receptor (beta chain) was obtained from a study of T cells in Graves' hyperthyroidism and ophthalmopathy. Study-wide points: Most expanded thyroid clonotypes above 0.001 also appeared in blood. The model anticipated ophthalmopathy a median approximately 6.6 months pre-onset.

Together with thyroid ultrasound, orbital computed tomography, serum thyroxine and TRAb, clinical symptoms were used for diagnoses. Comments on this clonotype: Its antigen is not identified.

What was amplified from RNA transcripts were TCR beta CDR3 regions. HTBI primers were employed in a first-round RT-PCR of the TCR CDR3. Each CDR3 protein is one row after TCRdb ran MiXCR on the multiplex PCR reads. The sample contains around 620,000 distinct CDR3 sequences, 40% to 55% of which appear only once. CDR3 size: 13 residues. The germline V and J ends were trimmed by 4 bases and 6 bases, with 10 bases remaining between them. Germline V gene sequence: CDR1 ENHRY, CDR2 SYGVKD. This clonotype was sampled from an adult woman with Graves' disease, either hyperthyroidism or ophthalmopathy (not recorded which). The rearrangement uses TRBV10-3 and TRBJ1-5; possibly TRBD1 for D (5 bases). Sequenced sample: peripheral blood or thyroid tissue (not recorded which). The CDR3 DNA reads as TGTGCCATCAGTGCGGCGGACACTCAGCCCCAGCATTTT. This codes for CAISAADTQPQHF.